These 22 T cell receptor beta chains were all obtained from the same sample, sequenced in a study of beta chain features in type 1 diabetes. Every bit of the isolated RNA underwent reverse transcription, so sequencing read expressed TCRB transcripts. Sequencing used immunoSEQ multiplex PCR; TCRdb keeps in-frame clones, though not all of them. The table shows tens of thousands of clones, with roughly 34% occurring only once. Sequencing used stem cell memory CD4+ T cells from blood. The receptors derive from a woman in her late teens or twenties in good health.

This clone was recorded a few times. The J gene is TRBJ2-3, the V gene TRBV10-1; TRBD2 matches at 9 bases. Germline V lookup: CDR1 WNHNN, CDR2 SYGVQD (reference sequence). This CDR3 spans 18 amino acids. V gave up 2 bases and J gave up 0 bases; unmatched junction bases: 9. CDR3 residues: CASSEGTSSSSSTDTQYF. CDR3 nucleotides: TGCGCCAGCAGTGAGGGGACTAGCAGTTCCTCTAGCACAGATACGCAGTATTTT.

This chain links TRBV7-6 with TRBJ2-5; D unresolved. V lost 4 bases, J lost 3 bases, and 6 bases lay in between. The CDR3 sequence is 12 residues long. Germline V gene data show CDR1 as SGHVS and CDR2 as FNYEAQ. CDR3 loop: CASSWQEETQYF. As DNA, the CDR3 is TGTGCCAGCAGCTGGCAGGAAGAGACCCAGTACTTC.

CDR3 in DNA: TGTGCCAGCAGTTTAGGTGTTTCGGGACACTCCTACGAGCAGTACTTC. Residues: CASSLGVSGHSYEQYF. The chain links TRBV27 to TRBJ2-7, with TRBD1 as a possible D gene (6 bases). V gave up 2 bases and J gave up 0 bases, with 14 bases separating them. CDR1 and CDR2 (germline): MNHEY, SMNVEV (reference sequence). This CDR3 has 16 amino acids.

This clone has only a few counts. The rearrangement uses TRBV6-6 and TRBJ1-1; the match to TRBD1 covers 7 bases. The CDR3 extends over 14 amino acids. Germline CDR1 is MNHNY and CDR2 is SVGAGI (reference sequence). The V and J ends lost 5 bases and 4 bases, in that order; junction bases with no gene match: 7. The CDR3 sequence is CASSSQTGVTEAFF. Here the CDR3 DNA reads TGTGCCAGCAGTAGCCAAACAGGGGTCACTGAAGCTTTCTTT.

A few counts support this clone. This rearrangement joins TRBV7-2 to TRBJ2-5; the D is unclear. V was shortened by 5 bases and J by 5 bases, with 15 bases between the two germline ends. CDR3 length equals 14 residues. Germline V gene sequence: CDR1 SGHTA, CDR2 FQGNSA. CDR3 sequence: CASSGAYHTETQYF. The CDR3, as DNA: TGTGCCAGCAGCGGAGCTTACCATACGGAGACCCAGTACTTC.

This clone was picked up a small number of times. The chain is built from TRBV4-2 and TRBJ1-4; D is perhaps TRBD1 (5 bases). Germline CDR1 reads LGHNA; CDR2 reads YNFKEQ. The V end lost 4 bases, the J end lost 4 bases, and 13 bases lay between the germline ends. This CDR3 comprises 15 residues. The CDR3 DNA follows: TGTGCCAGCAGCCCTGACAGCGGGATTAATGAAAAACTGTTTTTT. Translation: CASSPDSGINEKLFF.

The chain uses TRBV4-1 and TRBJ2-7; 8 bases are shared with TRBD2. Germline V CDR1 and CDR2: MGHRA, YSYEKL. Germline trimming cut 0 bases from V and 3 bases from J; bases unmatched to any gene: 7. The CDR3 covers 16 residues. DNA for the CDR3: TGCGCCAGCAGCCAAGACCCCAGCGGGAGTAACTACGAGCAGTACTTC. This codes for CASSQDPSGSNYEQYF.

CDR3 sequence: CASSREVTGGSYNEQFF. Here the CDR3 DNA reads TGTGCCAGCAGCCGCGAAGTCACAGGGGGCTCCTACAATGAGCAGTTCTTC. The chain recombines TRBV9 with TRBJ2-1; 8 positions agree with TRBD1. The V and J ends lost 4 bases and 0 bases, in that order; junction bases with no gene match: 9. The length of the CDR3 is 17 residues. Germline V gene lookup returns CDR1 SGDLS and CDR2 YYNGEE.

The rearrangement uses TRBV2 and TRBJ1-5; D ambiguous. CDR1 SNHLY and CDR2 FYNNEI come from the germline V gene. This CDR3 has 14 amino acids. V dropped 3 bases and J dropped 7 bases, with 13 bases sitting between them. Here the CDR3 DNA reads TGTGCCAGCAGTGACAGGAGGGTTGAACAGCCCCAGCATTTT. Protein sequence: CASSDRRVEQPQHF.

The chain has TRBV18 and TRBJ1-5, with 8 nucleotides matching TRBD1. Germline lookup yields CDR1 KGHSH and CDR2 LQKENI. The CDR3 totals 13 residues. The V and J ends lost 4 bases and 7 bases, in that order; junction bases with no gene match: 3. The CDR3 DNA reads as TGTGCCAGCTCACGACAGGGGCCACAGCCCCAGCATTTT. Amino acid sequence: CASSRQGPQPQHF.

This rearrangement joins TRBV6-5 to TRBJ2-4; D not certain. Germline V lookup: CDR1 MNHEY, CDR2 SVGAGI. The length of the CDR3 is 14 residues. The germline V and J ends were trimmed by 2 bases and 7 bases, with 12 bases remaining between them. Here the CDR3 reads CASSYAGARNIQYF. The DNA of the CDR3 is TGTGCCAGCAGTTACGCTGGAGCGAGGAACATTCAGTACTTC.

This clone has just a few counts. The rearrangement links TRBV5-1 to TRBJ2-1, with D perhaps matching TRBD1 (6 bases). V was trimmed by 1 base and J by 8 bases, leaving 10 bases between them. The CDR3 is made up of 13 amino acids. Germline lookup yields CDR1 SGHRS and CDR2 YFSETQ. The CDR3 nucleotides read TGCGCCAGCAGCTTGTATCCAGGGGATGAGCAGTTCTTC. Translating it yields CASSLYPGDEQFF.

This clone was counted only a few times. The chain links TRBV2 to TRBJ2-4; 11 bases are a match to TRBD2. Losses at the gene ends were 5 bases for V and 8 bases for J; bases not matched to a gene: 11. The germline V gene has CDR1 SNHLY and CDR2 FYNNEI. The CDR3 runs to 16 residues. The CDR3 DNA follows: TGTGCCAGCAGTCAGGATAGCGGGAGGGCCGGGGACATTCAGTACTTC. Translating gives CASSQDSGRAGDIQYF.

This chain connects TRBV9 to TRBJ2-3, with 8 bases fitting TRBD2. CDR1 is SGDLS, CDR2 YYNGEE, per germline. The V segment lost 3 bases and the J segment 4 bases; nucleotides outside the gene matches: 7. The CDR3 loop spans 15 amino acids. The CDR3 reads CASSASGGPPDTQYF. The CDR3 DNA follows: TGTGCCAGCAGCGCCTCGGGGGGGCCCCCAGATACGCAGTATTTT.

Remarks on this clone: The junction shows a germline mismatch at one end, possibly a read error. The chain links TRBV5-1 to TRBJ2-1, with D possibly TRBD2 on 5 matching bases. Germline V gene data show CDR1 as SGHRS and CDR2 as YFSETQ. This CDR3 spans 15 amino acids. CDR3 sequence (DNA): TGCGCCAGCAGTCCAATAACGGACGTAGCGAGGAGCCCCATCTTC. It specifies CASSPITDVARSPIF.

This clone was counted a few times. V is TRBV13 and J is TRBJ1-2; D not certain. With 0 bases removed from V and 10 bases from J, the gap between germline ends came to 15 bases. CDR3 size: 14 residues. From germline, CDR1 is PRHDT and CDR2 FYEKMQ (reference sequence). The CDR3 coding sequence is TGTGCCAGCAGCTTAGGGCAGGCCCTGTTTGACTACACCTTC. Protein product: CASSLGQALFDYTF.

This clone was recorded a few times. The chain joins TRBV10-3 to TRBJ2-3; D unclear. Germline values: CDR1 ENHRY, CDR2 SYGVKD. V lost 6 bases and J lost 1, with 11 bases in between. The CDR3 contains 14 residues. The CDR3 DNA reads TGTGCCATCAGGGGTTTCACAGGCACAGATACGCAGTATTTT. Translated: CAIRGFTGTDTQYF.

The genes are TRBV9 and TRBJ1-2, with TRBD1 as a possible D gene (6 bases). The CDR3 totals 14 residues. Germline CDR1 SGDLS, CDR2 YYNGEE. The germline V and J ends were trimmed by 2 bases and 4 bases, with 12 bases remaining between them. CDR3 loop: CASSVRGDSYGYTF. The CDR3 DNA reads as TGTGCCAGCAGCGTCAGGGGAGACAGCTATGGCTACACCTTC.

This clone was recorded once. The rearrangement links TRBV6-5 to TRBJ2-3; D perhaps matches TRBD1 (5 bases). Between the trimmed V and J ends, which lost 6 bases and 3 bases, there was a span of 16 bases. CDR3 size: 15 residues. Germline-derived CDR1 and CDR2 are MNHEY and SVGAGI. This CDR3 is CASRGLDGRTDTQYF. The DNA for the CDR3 is TGTGCCAGCAGGGGGCTAGATGGTAGGACAGATACGCAGTATTTT.

This clone was detected a few times. CDR3 nucleotides: TGCGCCAGCAGCTCCGCGGGAATCTCCTACAATGAGCAGTTCTTC. Translation gives CASSSAGISYNEQFF. This chain connects TRBV5-1 to TRBJ2-1; D perhaps matches TRBD2 (6 bases). The V end was cut by 3 bases, the J end by 0 bases, with 10 bases between. The CDR3 consists of 15 residues. The V gene's germline CDR1 is SGHRS and CDR2 YFSETQ. The variable domain in full, with the rest retrieved from reference TRBV5-1 and TRBJ2-1, is KAGVTQTPRYLIKTRGQQVTLSCSPISGHRSVSWYQQTPGQGLQFLFEYFSETQRNKGNFPGRFSGRQFSNSRSEMNVSTLELGDSALYLCASSSAGISYNEQFFGPGTRLTVL.

This chain links TRBV9 with TRBJ2-7; 8 bases are a match to TRBD2. CDR1 is SGDLS, CDR2 YYNGEE, per germline. This CDR3 has 15 amino acids. With V trimmed by 0 bases and J by 1 base, 3 bases remained unmatched. CDR3 sequence (DNA): TGTGCCAGCAGCGTAGTCCGGGGGGGGTCCTACGAGCAGTACTTC. It translates to CASSVVRGGSYEQYF.

This clone was seen a handful of times. The chain joins TRBV19 to TRBJ2-2; D ambiguous. Germline CDR1 and CDR2: LNHDA and SQIVND (reference sequence). The CDR3 spans 14 residues. V was clipped by 3 bases and J by 4 bases, with 9 bases between them. The CDR3 sequence: CASSIFRITGELFF. CDR3 nucleotides: TGTGCCAGTAGTATCTTCAGGATCACCGGGGAGCTGTTTTTT.